This T cell receptor beta chain derives from a study of T cells in Graves' hyperthyroidism and ophthalmopathy. Broader study findings: The model foresaw ophthalmopathy a median around 6.8 months prior to onset. Blood shared most expanded thyroid clonotypes above 0.001.

Reasons for excluding patients were uncontrolled infection, other autoimmune disease, pregnancy or lactation. Over 9 ml of fresh peripheral blood supplied the PBMCs. This clonotype was detected ten times or more. Its antigen is as yet unknown. RNA transcripts were the template for amplifying TCR beta CDR3 regions. The TCR CDR3 first-round RT-PCR relied on the HTBI primer set. One entry per CDR3 protein, called by TCRdb with MiXCR from the multiplex PCR reads. The data contain about half a million distinct CDR3 sequences, about 20% of them singletons. Germline V gives CDR1 SGHTA, CDR2 FQGNSA. V was cut by 4 bases and J by 5 bases, with 15 bases left in between. This CDR3 contains 15 residues.

Sequenced material: blood. V gene TRBV7-2 combines with J gene TRBJ2-1; D is perhaps TRBD2 (6 bases). The clonotype was recovered from a man aged 40-49 years with Graves' ophthalmopathy. The CDR3 protein is CASSSPSAHNNEQFF. CDR3 DNA: TGTGCCAGCAGCTCCCCTAGCGCCCACAACAATGAGCAGTTCTTC.